This T cell receptor beta chain was found in a study of blood T cell repertoires in COVID-19. Study as a whole: Acute and convalescent COVID-19 specimens originated in the United States, Italy and Spain.

As handled by the study authors: Amplification of reference gene primers was used by the study to estimate nucleated cell counts. The protocol was immunoSEQ multiplex PCR, while the TCRdb copy is restricted to in-frame clones and leaves out a portion. That table gives V, J and clone size, and the DNA gave D and trimming. The sample holds around 200,000 clones; 86% are singletons and the top ten take approximately 3.1%. Trimming removed 6 bases at V and 0 bases at J, with 15 bases between. Germline loops: CDR1 SNHLY, CDR2 FYNNEI. The CDR3 covers 16 residues. This TCR derives from a woman between 50 and 59 years old in a cohort exposed to, infected with or recovered from COVID-19 (not recorded which). The chain joins TRBV2 to TRBJ1-5; unclear D gene. The source material was PBMCs or T cells enriched from blood (not recorded which). The DNA of the CDR3 is TGTGCCAGCAGGCTGCAACCCAGTTATAGCAATCAGCCCCAGCATTTT. The encoded protein is CASRLQPSYSNQPQHF.